This T cell receptor beta chain emerged from a study of T cell responses to AZD1222 COVID-19 vaccine. Study results and limitations: None of the repertoires were sampled until the peak T cell response had passed.

TCRdb's table, derived via immunoSEQ multiplex PCR, lists solely in-frame clones and lacks some. The sample consists of roughly 120,000 clones, roughly 90% of them appearing once. Comment on this clone: Its antigen is unknown.

The origin of this receptor is an adult in good health. The sample was peripheral blood, taken on day 0 of AZD1222 vaccination.

CDR3 nucleotide sequence: TGTGCCAGCAGTTACACCTTGAACCTCAGGGTCGGCTATACTGAAGCTTTCTTT. Encoded protein: CASSYTLNLRVGYTEAFF. The chain couples TRBV6-2 or TRBV6-3 to TRBJ1-1; D perhaps matches TRBD1 (5 bases). This CDR3 has 18 residues. Deletions cut 2 bases from V and 5 bases from J, with 24 bases between. The V gene's germline CDR1 is MNHEY and CDR2 SVGEGT.